These 30 T cell receptor beta chains were all obtained from the same sample, sequenced in a study of T cells expressing NK-cell markers. TCRdb reprocessed the 5' RACE reads and reports one entry per CDR3 protein, with no DNA. The record lists about 260,000 distinct CDR3 sequences, of which the ten most abundant hold 0.39%. Sequencing was carried out using blood T cells: a sorted CD56 or NKG2C T cell subset, CD4+ or CD8+ T cells, or bulk PBMC T cells (not recorded which). The source of these receptors is a young man in good health.

The gene calls are TRBV24-1 and TRBJ2-6; TCRdb's D call of TRBD1 is untestable without DNA. The germline V gene encodes CDR1 KGHDR and CDR2 SFDVKD. This CDR3 region has 14 residues. The CDR3: CATSPGDGANVLTF.

J is TRBJ1-5 and V is TRBV20-1. The germline V gene has CDR1 DFQATT and CDR2 SNEGSKA (reference sequence). The CDR3 runs 11 residues. The CDR3 protein is CSARELGPQHF.

This chain joins TRBV6-2 or TRBV6-3 and TRBJ2-1; the D gene TCRdb calls, TRBD1, cannot be checked with no DNA. The CDR3 is made up of 14 amino acids. The V gene's germline CDR1 is MNHEY and CDR2 SVGEGT. The CDR3 sequence: CASSYMAGRGEQFF.

V and J are TRBV14 and TRBJ2-3; TCRdb's D call, TRBD2, is unchecked because there is no DNA. The germline V gene has CDR1 SGHDN and CDR2 FVKESK. This CDR3 is built from 15 residues. The CDR3 loop reads CASSQGLVFTDTQYF.

The CDR3 protein is CSVPLRITSYQETQYF. V gene TRBV20-1 combines with J gene TRBJ2-5; the D call of TRBD1 rests on TCRdb alone, since no DNA is present to check it. Germline assignment: CDR1 DFQATT and CDR2 SNEGSKA (reference sequence). The CDR3 contains 16 residues.

The chain links TRBV27 to TRBJ2-2; TCRdb picks TRBD2, but there is no DNA to check that call. The germline CDR1 and CDR2 sequences are MNHEY and SMNVEV (reference sequence). This CDR3 region has 16 residues. CDR3 loop: CASQASGTYPTGELFF.

The chain couples TRBV7-9 to TRBJ2-7; TCRdb names TRBD2, which stays unverified in the absence of DNA. The CDR3 spans 14 residues. The germline V gene encodes CDR1 SEHNR and CDR2 FQNEAQ (reference sequence). The CDR3 protein is CASSLYGGSGEQYF.

V and J are TRBV20-1 and TRBJ2-2; TCRdb outputs TRBD2, but without DNA this stays unchecked. Per germline, CDR1 DFQATT and CDR2 SNEGSKA (reference sequence). The CDR3 covers 13 residues. The CDR3 sequence: CSASLLATGELFF.

The rearrangement links TRBV7-2 to TRBJ1-4; as DNA is missing, the TRBD1 call by TCRdb cannot be tested. Germline CDR1 reads SGHTA; CDR2 reads FQGNSA. CDR3 length equals 16 residues. CDR3 region: CASSLRRGRGYEKLFF.

V usage is TRBV30 and J usage is TRBJ1-5. The germline CDR1 and CDR2 sequences are GTSNPN and SVGIG (reference sequence). This CDR3 spans 11 amino acids. CDR3 in amino acids: CASGRNQPQHF.

The rearrangement joins TRBV20-1 to TRBJ2-3; TCRdb outputs TRBD2, but without DNA this stays unchecked. CDR1 is DFQATT, CDR2 SNEGSKA, per germline (reference sequence). The CDR3 has 15 amino acids. This CDR3 reads CSARLAGRYTDTQYF.

The chain uses TRBV20-1 and TRBJ2-7; TCRdb reports TRBD1, a call that lacks DNA to check it against. The germline CDR1 and CDR2 sequences are DFQATT and SNEGSKA (reference sequence). The CDR3 is made up of 12 amino acids. The CDR3 sequence: CSASRTTYEQYF.

The chain has TRBV15 and TRBJ1-3. The CDR3 is 15 amino acids. Germline CDR1 LNHNV, CDR2 YYDKDF (reference sequence). The CDR3 reads CATSRDTGGGNTIYF.

The chain is built from TRBV4-1 and TRBJ1-1; TCRdb's D call, TRBD1, is unchecked because there is no DNA. This CDR3 has 19 residues. The V gene's germline CDR1 is MGHRA and CDR2 YSYEKL. The CDR3 is CASSQGGKWSPTMNTEAFF.

This chain joins TRBV7-6 and TRBJ2-5; the D call of TRBD2 rests on TCRdb alone, since no DNA is present to check it. CDR1 SGHVS and CDR2 FNYEAQ come from the germline V gene. This CDR3 is built from 16 residues. The CDR3 protein is CASSLLAGGRQETQYF.

The rearrangement joins TRBV7-6 to TRBJ1-4. This CDR3 comprises 14 residues. Germline V CDR1 and CDR2: SGHVS, FNYEAQ. The CDR3 here is CASSAEGLAGKLFF.

This chain connects TRBV7-3 to TRBJ2-3; TCRdb's D call of TRBD2 is untestable without DNA. Germline-derived CDR1 and CDR2 are SGHTA and FQGTGA. The CDR3 is made up of 17 amino acids. The CDR3 here is CASSPTGYGSSTDTQYF.

This chain's CDR3 is CASSRDPYEQYF. V usage is TRBV5-5 and J usage is TRBJ2-7; TCRdb proposes TRBD1, but this gene call is untestable without DNA. Germline-derived CDR1 and CDR2 are SGHKS and YYEKEE (reference sequence). The CDR3 totals 12 residues.

V gene TRBV20-1 combines with J gene TRBJ2-1; TCRdb gives TRBD2 as the D gene, but with no DNA this cannot be confirmed. The CDR3 is 18 residues long. Per germline, CDR1 DFQATT and CDR2 SNEGSKA (reference sequence). The CDR3 sequence: CSAANRVRRESSYNEQFF.

The V gene is TRBV12-3 or TRBV12-4, the J gene TRBJ2-1; TCRdb designates TRBD1, a call that cannot be tested without DNA. The CDR3 spans 20 residues. CDR3 amino acids: CASSLLGGGAGSILYNEQFF.

J is TRBJ1-4 and V is TRBV6-1. There are 16 residues in the CDR3. Looked up from germline, CDR1 is MNHNS and CDR2 is SASEGT. CDR3 in amino acids: CASSRISGTGLEKLFF.

The rearrangement joins TRBV20-1 to TRBJ2-7; TCRdb returns TRBD2, unconfirmable since there is no DNA. Germline lookup yields CDR1 DFQATT and CDR2 SNEGSKA (reference sequence). The CDR3 loop spans 15 amino acids. CDR3: CSARDGTSGKYEQYF.

The rearrangement joins TRBV20-1 to TRBJ2-1; the D call of TRBD2 rests on TCRdb alone, since no DNA is present to check it. Germline CDR1 reads DFQATT; CDR2 reads SNEGSKA (reference sequence). The CDR3 spans 16 residues. CDR3: CSARPGRAPINNEQFF.

The V gene is TRBV20-1, the J gene TRBJ2-5; without DNA, the TCRdb call of TRBD2 cannot be checked. The germline V gene has CDR1 DFQATT and CDR2 SNEGSKA (reference sequence). The CDR3 is 18 residues long. CDR3 loop: CSASLGTSGRVGTETQYF.

The genes are TRBV29-1 and TRBJ2-3; the TCRdb D gene call, TRBD2, has no DNA to confirm it. Per the germline V gene, CDR1 is SQVTM and CDR2 is ANQGSEA. The CDR3 loop spans 14 amino acids. CDR3 residues: CSVEAGAVGDTQYF.

The V gene is TRBV4-2, the J gene TRBJ2-3; lacking DNA, the TRBD2 call made by TCRdb goes unchecked. Germline lookup yields CDR1 LGHNA and CDR2 YNFKEQ. This CDR3 contains 14 residues. The CDR3 sequence: CASGSGSDTDTQYF.

The V call is TRBV18, the J call TRBJ2-1. The germline V gene has CDR1 KGHSH and CDR2 LQKENI. The CDR3 is made up of 12 amino acids. The chain's CDR3 is CASSYSRHEQFF. Full variable domain (outside the CDR3, taken from reference TRBV18 and TRBJ2-1): NAGVMQNPRHLVRRRGQEARLRCSPMKGHSHVYWYRQLPEEGLKFMVYLQKENIIDESGMPKERFSAEFPKEGPSILRIQQVVRGDSAAYFCASSYSRHEQFFGPGTRLTVL.

The chain carries TRBV20-1 and TRBJ2-7. Looked up from germline, CDR1 is DFQATT and CDR2 is SNEGSKA (reference sequence). This CDR3 is built from 14 residues. This CDR3 is CSAVQLHKTYEQYF.

V is TRBV18 and J is TRBJ1-2; absent DNA, TCRdb's TRBD1 call cannot be checked. CDR1 is KGHSH and CDR2 is LQKENI in the germline V gene. CDR3 length: 15 residues. The CDR3 sequence: CASSPPLQGGYGYTF. Combining the CDR3 with reference TRBV18 and TRBJ1-2 gives the whole variable domain NAGVMQNPRHLVRRRGQEARLRCSPMKGHSHVYWYRQLPEEGLKFMVYLQKENIIDESGMPKERFSAEFPKEGPSILRIQQVVRGDSAAYFCASSPPLQGGYGYTFGSGTRLTVV.

The rearrangement joins TRBV28 to TRBJ2-7; the D call of TRBD2 rests on TCRdb alone, since no DNA is present to check it. CDR1 and CDR2 from the germline V gene are MDHEN and SYDVKM. The CDR3 runs to 14 residues. CDR3: CASSSSSGSDEQYF.